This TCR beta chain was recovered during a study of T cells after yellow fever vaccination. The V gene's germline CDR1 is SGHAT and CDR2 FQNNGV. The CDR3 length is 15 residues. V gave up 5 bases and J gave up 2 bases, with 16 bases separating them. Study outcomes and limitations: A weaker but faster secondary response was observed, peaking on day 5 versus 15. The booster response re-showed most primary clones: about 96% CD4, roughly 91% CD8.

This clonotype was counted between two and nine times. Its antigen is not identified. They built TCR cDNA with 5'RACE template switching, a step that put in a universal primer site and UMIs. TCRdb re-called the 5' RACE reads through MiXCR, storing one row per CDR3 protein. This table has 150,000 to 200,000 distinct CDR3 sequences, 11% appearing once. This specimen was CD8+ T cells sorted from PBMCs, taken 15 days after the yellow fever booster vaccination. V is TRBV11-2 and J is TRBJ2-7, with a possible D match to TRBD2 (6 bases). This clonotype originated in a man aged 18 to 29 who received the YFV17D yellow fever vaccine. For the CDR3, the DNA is TGTGCCAGCAGCCTAGCGATGACTCCACCCTACGAGCAGTACTTC. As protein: CASSLAMTPPYEQYF.